Following are 5 T cell receptor beta chains from one sample sequenced in a study of blood T cell repertoires in COVID-19. The protocol was immunoSEQ multiplex PCR, while the TCRdb copy is restricted to in-frame clones and leaves out a portion. The data hold approximately 460,000 clones, with 89% observed a single time. The sample consisted of peripheral blood. The receptors shown here come from a young man with COVID-19, enrolled during active disease.

The V call is TRBV2, the J call TRBJ2-2; 7 bases agree with TRBD2. V shed 10 bases, J shed 6 bases, and the junction held 5 bases outside the gene matches. The CDR3 runs to 12 residues. CDR1 and CDR2 from the germline V gene are SNHLY and FYNNEI. The chain's CDR3 is CAISTSPGELFF. The CDR3 DNA reads as TGTGCCATCTCGACTAGCCCCGGGGAGCTGTTTTTT. The complete variable domain, with remaining parts taken from reference TRBV2 and TRBJ2-2, reads EPEVTQTPSHQVTQMGQEVILRCVPISNHLYFYWYRQILGQKVEFLVSFYNNEISEKSEIFDDQFSVERPDGSNFTLKIRSTKLEDSAMYFCAISTSPGELFFGEGSRLTVL.

This chain connects TRBV5-4 to TRBJ2-1; D not resolved. The CDR3 spans 12 residues. CDR1 and CDR2 (germline): SGHNT, YYREEE (reference sequence). The V and J ends lost 0 bases and 9 bases respectively, with 7 bases between them. CDR3 nucleotide sequence: TGTGCCAGCAGCTTGGTACGAGGTGAGCAGTTCTTC. Translation gives CASSLVRGEQFF. Based on the CDR3 plus reference TRBV5-4 and TRBJ2-1, the full variable domain is ETGVTQSPTHLIKTRGQQVTLRCSSQSGHNTVSWYQQALGQGPQFIFQYYREEENGRGNFPPRFSGLQFPNYSSELNVNALELDDSALYLCASSLVRGEQFFGPGTRLTVL.

Comment on this clone: The same CDR3 can be traced to other DNA sequences in this sample. The rearrangement links TRBV10-1 to TRBJ2-2, with D possibly being TRBD2 (6 bases). V lost 4 bases to trimming and J lost 5 bases, with 11 bases between them. The CDR3 sequence is 14 residues long. Looked up from germline, CDR1 is WNHNN and CDR2 is SYGVQD (reference sequence). The CDR3 sequence is CASSGGGVTGELFF. The DNA of the CDR3 is TGCGCCAGCAGTGGGGGCGGGGTTACCGGGGAGCTGTTTTTT.

V usage is TRBV5-1 and J usage is TRBJ2-3; D gene unclear. The germline V gene has CDR1 SGHRS and CDR2 YFSETQ. V was clipped by 4 bases and J by 3 bases, with 3 bases between them. CDR3 length equals 11 residues. The CDR3 sequence is CASSQTDTQYF. The CDR3 DNA follows: TGCGCCAGCAGCCAGACAGATACGCAGTATTTT.

The J gene is TRBJ2-1, the V gene TRBV7-8; the D gene is possibly TRBD2 (5 bases). Germline V lookup: CDR1 SGHVS, CDR2 FQNEAQ. This CDR3 contains 15 residues. Deletions cut 5 bases from V and 4 bases from J, with 15 bases between. The CDR3 DNA is TGTGCCAGCAGCAACCGGGATTGGGCATACAATGAGCAGTTCTTC. Its protein product is CASSNRDWAYNEQFF.